This T cell receptor (beta chain) originates from a study of blood T cell repertoires in COVID-19. CDR1 ENHRY and CDR2 SYGVKD come from the germline V gene. The CDR3 runs 17 residues. V gave up 6 bases and J gave up 0 bases, with 20 bases separating them. Membership in each cohort depended on participant-reported clinical history. Only in-frame clones appear in the TCRdb table, and some are missing; sequencing was by immunoSEQ multiplex PCR. The data contain around 320,000 clones, roughly 90% of them singletons. The sequenced sample was PBMCs or T cells enriched from blood (not recorded which). The receptor was derived from a woman in her 30s who had been exposed to COVID-19. The V and J genes are TRBV10-3 and TRBJ1-1, with D possibly matching TRBD1 (6 bases). CDR3 in DNA: TGTGCCATCAGCCCTTCGTTAGGGGGAGCCATGAACACTGAAGCTTTCTTT. Its protein product is CAISPSLGGAMNTEAFF.